This T cell receptor (beta chain) emerged from a study of control samples from healthy donors and cancer patients. Using immunoSEQ multiplex PCR, the repertoire was profiled, and TCRdb retains in-frame clones only, with some absent. The sample has about 160,000 clones, approximately 94% seen once. Sequencing was carried out using blood. This receptor was taken from a woman aged 40 to 50 in good health.

The CDR3 protein is CASSPRVISPLHF. In nucleotides, the CDR3 is TGTGCCAGCAGTCCCCGGGTTATTTCACCCCTCCACTTT. The rearrangement uses TRBV6-5 and TRBJ1-6; D remains unclear. The germline V and J ends were trimmed by 5 bases and 9 bases, with 11 bases remaining between them. This CDR3 region has 13 residues. CDR1 MNHEY and CDR2 SVGAGI come from the germline V gene.